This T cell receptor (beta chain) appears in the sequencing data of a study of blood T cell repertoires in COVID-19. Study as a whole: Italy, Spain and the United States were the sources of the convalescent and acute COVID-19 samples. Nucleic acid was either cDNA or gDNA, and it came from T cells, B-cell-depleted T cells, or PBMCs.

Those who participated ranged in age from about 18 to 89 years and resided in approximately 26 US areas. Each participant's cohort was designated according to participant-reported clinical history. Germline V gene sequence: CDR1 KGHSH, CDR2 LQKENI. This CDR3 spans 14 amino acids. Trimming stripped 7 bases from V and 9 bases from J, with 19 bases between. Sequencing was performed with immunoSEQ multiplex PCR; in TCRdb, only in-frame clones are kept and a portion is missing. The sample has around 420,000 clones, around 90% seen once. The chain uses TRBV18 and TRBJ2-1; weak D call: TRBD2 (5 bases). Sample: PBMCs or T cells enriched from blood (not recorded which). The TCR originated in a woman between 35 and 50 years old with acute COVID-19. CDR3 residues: CASYPGATEGEQFF. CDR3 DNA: TGTGCCAGCTACCCCGGCGCCACCGAGGGTGAGCAGTTCTTC. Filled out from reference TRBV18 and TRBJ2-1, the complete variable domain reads NAGVMQNPRHLVRRRGQEARLRCSPMKGHSHVYWYRQLPEEGLKFMVYLQKENIIDESGMPKERFSAEFPKEGPSILRIQQVVRGDSAAYFCASYPGATEGEQFFGPGTRLTVL.